This T cell receptor (beta chain) appears in the sequencing data of a study of T cell responses to AZD1222 COVID-19 vaccine. Whole-study results and caveats: Clonal diversity may have been underestimated, and the donors were mostly white British, with more females than males. Only six people who got AZD1222 tested seropositive at baseline. Targets within unmutated variant regions were reportedly found for nearly half of spike-specific TCRs.

The CDR3 contains 13 residues. The V gene's germline CDR1 is SGHNT and CDR2 YYREEE (reference sequence). V was clipped by 0 bases and J by 0 bases, with 1 base between them. Turning to this clone: The antigen is unknown. The identical CDR3 is also encoded by other nucleotide sequences in the sample.

Clones were sequenced by immunoSEQ multiplex PCR, and TCRdb holds only the in-frame ones, with some missing. The sample records around 88,000 clones, approximately 89% being singletons. This chain joins TRBV5-4 and TRBJ1-5; D gene unclear. The specimen was peripheral blood, collected on day 0 of MenACWY control vaccination. This clonotype originated in an adult in good health. The CDR3 here is CASSLDSNQPQHF. CDR3 sequence (DNA): TGTGCCAGCAGCTTGGATAGCAATCAGCCCCAGCATTTT.